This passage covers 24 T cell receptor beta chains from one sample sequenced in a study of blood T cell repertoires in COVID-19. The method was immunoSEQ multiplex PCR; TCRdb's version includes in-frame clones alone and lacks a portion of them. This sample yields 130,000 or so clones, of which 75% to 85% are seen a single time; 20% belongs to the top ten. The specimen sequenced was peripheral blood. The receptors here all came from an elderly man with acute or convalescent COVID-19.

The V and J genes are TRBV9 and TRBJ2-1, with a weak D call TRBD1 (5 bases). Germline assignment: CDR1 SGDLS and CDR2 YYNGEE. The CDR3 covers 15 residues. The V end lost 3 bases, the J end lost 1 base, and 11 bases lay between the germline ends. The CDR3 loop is CASSAQQDSYNEQFF. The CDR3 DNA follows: TGTGCCAGCAGCGCCCAACAGGATTCCTACAATGAGCAGTTCTTC.

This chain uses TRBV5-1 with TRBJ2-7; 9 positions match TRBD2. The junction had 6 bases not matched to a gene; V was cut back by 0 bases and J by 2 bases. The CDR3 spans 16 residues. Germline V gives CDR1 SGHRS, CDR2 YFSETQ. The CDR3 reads CASSLDRLAEAYEQYF. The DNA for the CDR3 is TGCGCCAGCAGCTTGGACAGACTAGCGGAAGCCTACGAGCAGTACTTC.

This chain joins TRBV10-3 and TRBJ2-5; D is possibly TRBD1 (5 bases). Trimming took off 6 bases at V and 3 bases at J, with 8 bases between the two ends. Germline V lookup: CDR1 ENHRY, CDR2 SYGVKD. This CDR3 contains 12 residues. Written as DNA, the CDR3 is TGTGCCATCAGAGGGGTGGAAGAGACCCAGTACTTC. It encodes CAIRGVEETQYF.

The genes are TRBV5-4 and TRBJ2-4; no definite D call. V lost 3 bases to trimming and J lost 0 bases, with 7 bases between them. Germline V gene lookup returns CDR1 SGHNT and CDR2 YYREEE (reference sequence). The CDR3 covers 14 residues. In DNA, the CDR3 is TGTGCCAGCAGCTCGAAGCTAGCCAAAAACATTCAGTACTTC. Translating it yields CASSSKLAKNIQYF.

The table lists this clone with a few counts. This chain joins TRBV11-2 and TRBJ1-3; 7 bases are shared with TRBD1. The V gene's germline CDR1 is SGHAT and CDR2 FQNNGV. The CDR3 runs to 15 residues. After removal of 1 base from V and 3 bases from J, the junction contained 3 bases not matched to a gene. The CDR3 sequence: CASSLGQGGGNTIYF. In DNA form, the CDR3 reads TGTGCCAGCAGCTTAGGACAGGGCGGTGGAAACACCATATATTTT.

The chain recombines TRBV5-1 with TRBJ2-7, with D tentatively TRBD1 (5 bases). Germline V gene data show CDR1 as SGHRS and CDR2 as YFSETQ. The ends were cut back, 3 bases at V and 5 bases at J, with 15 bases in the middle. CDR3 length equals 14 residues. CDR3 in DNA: TGCGCCAGCAGCTCCAGGGTATCGGCGCACGAGCAGTACTTC. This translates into CASSSRVSAHEQYF.

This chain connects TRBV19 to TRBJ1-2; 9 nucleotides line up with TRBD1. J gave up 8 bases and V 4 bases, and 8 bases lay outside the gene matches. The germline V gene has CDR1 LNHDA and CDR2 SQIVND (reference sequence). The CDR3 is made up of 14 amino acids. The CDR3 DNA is TGTGCCAGTAGTACGCGGGACAGGGTTGAAGGCTACACCTTC. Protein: CASSTRDRVEGYTF.

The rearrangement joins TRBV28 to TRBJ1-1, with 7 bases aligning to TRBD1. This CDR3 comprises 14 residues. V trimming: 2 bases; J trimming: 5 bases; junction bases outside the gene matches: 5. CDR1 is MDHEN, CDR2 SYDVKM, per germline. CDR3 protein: CASSLGDRVTEAFF. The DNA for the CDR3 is TGTGCCAGCAGTTTAGGAGACAGGGTTACTGAAGCTTTCTTT.

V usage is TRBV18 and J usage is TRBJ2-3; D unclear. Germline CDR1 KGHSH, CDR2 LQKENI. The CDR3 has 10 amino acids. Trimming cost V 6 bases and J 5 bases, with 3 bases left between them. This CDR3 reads CASSLDTQYF. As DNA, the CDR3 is TGTGCCAGCTCTCTAGATACGCAGTATTTT.

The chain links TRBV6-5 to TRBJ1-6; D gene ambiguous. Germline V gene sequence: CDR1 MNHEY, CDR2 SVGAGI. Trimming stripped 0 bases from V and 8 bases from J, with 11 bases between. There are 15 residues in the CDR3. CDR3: CASSYSAGLYSPLHF. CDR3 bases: TGTGCCAGCAGTTACTCGGCAGGCCTCTATTCACCCCTCCACTTT.

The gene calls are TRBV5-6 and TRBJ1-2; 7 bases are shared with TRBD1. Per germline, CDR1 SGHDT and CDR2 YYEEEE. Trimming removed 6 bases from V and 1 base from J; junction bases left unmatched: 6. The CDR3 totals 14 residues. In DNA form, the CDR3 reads TGTGCCAGCACCCCGGGACAGTTTAACTATGGCTACACCTTC. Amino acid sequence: CASTPGQFNYGYTF.

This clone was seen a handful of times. The CDR3 DNA follows: TGTGCCAGCAGCCAGGGGGATTGGCAGTTCTTC. It is translated as CASSQGDWQFF. V gene TRBV7-6 combines with J gene TRBJ2-1, with 7 bases identical to TRBD1. Germline V gives CDR1 SGHVS, CDR2 FNYEAQ. This CDR3 comprises 11 residues. The V and J ends lost 5 bases and 12 bases, in that order; junction bases with no gene match: 4.

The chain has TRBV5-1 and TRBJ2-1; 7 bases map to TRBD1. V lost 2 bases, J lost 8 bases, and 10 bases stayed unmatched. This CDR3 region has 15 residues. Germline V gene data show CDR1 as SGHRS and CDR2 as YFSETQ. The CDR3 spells CASSFQRQGVDEQFF. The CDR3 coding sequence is TGCGCCAGCAGCTTTCAAAGACAGGGCGTCGATGAGCAGTTCTTC.

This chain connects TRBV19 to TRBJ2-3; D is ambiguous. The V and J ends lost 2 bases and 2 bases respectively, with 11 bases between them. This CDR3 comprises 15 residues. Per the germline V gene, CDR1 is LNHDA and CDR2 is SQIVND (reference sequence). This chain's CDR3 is CASSISRYPTDTQYF. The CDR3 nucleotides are TGTGCCAGTAGTATAAGCCGTTACCCCACAGATACGCAGTATTTT. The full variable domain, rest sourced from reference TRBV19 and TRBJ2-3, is DGGITQSPKYLFRKEGQNVTLSCEQNLNHDAMYWYRQDPGQGLRLIYYSQIVNDFQKGDIAEGYSVSREKKESFPLTVTSAQKNPTAFYLCASSISRYPTDTQYFGPGTRLTVL.

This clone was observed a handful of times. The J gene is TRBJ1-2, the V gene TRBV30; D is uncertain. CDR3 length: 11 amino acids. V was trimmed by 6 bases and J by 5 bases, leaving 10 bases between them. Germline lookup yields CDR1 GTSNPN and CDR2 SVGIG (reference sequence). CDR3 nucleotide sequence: TGTGCCTGCGGCGGCAAATATGGCTACACCTTC. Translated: CACGGKYGYTF.

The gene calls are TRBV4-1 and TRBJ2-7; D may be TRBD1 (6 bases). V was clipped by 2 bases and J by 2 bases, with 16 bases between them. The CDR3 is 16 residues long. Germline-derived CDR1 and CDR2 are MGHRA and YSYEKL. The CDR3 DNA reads TGCGCCAGCAGCCAATCTACCGGGACAAATACCTACGAGCAGTACTTC. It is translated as CASSQSTGTNTYEQYF.

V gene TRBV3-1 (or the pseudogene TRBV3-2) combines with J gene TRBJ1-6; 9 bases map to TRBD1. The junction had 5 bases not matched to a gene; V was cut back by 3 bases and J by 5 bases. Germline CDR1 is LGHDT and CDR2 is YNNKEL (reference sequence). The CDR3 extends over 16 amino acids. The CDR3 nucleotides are TGTGCCAGCAGCCAGGGACAGGGTTTGGATAATTCACCCCTCCACTTT. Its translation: CASSQGQGLDNSPLHF.

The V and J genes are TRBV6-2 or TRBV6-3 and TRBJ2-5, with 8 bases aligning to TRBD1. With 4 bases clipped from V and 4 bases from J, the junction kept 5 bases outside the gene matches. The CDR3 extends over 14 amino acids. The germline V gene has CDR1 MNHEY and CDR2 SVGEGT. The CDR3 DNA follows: TGTGCCAGCAGTTGGCAGGGGGCATCAGAGACCCAGTACTTC. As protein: CASSWQGASETQYF.

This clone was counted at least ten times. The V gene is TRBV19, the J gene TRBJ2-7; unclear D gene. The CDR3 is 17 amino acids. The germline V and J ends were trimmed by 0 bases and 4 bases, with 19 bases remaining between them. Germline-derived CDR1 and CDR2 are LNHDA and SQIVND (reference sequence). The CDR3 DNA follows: TGTGCCAGTAGTATAGAGGTTTATGCCAGTGGCGGATACGAGCAGTACTTC. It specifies CASSIEVYASGGYEQYF.

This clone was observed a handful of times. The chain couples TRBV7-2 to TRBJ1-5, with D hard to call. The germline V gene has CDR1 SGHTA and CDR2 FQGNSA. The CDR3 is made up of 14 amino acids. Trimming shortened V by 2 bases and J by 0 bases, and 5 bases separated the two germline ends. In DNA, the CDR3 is TGTGCCAGCAGCTTATCAGTTAGCAATCAGCCCCAGCATTTT. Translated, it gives CASSLSVSNQPQHF.

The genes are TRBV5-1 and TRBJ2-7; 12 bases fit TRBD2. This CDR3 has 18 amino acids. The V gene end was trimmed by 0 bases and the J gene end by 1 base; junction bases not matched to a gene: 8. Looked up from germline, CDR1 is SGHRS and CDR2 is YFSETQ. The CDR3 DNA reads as TGCGCCAGCAGCTTGGCCGGGCTAGCGGGGGGGCCATCCTACGAGCAGTACTTC. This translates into CASSLAGLAGGPSYEQYF.

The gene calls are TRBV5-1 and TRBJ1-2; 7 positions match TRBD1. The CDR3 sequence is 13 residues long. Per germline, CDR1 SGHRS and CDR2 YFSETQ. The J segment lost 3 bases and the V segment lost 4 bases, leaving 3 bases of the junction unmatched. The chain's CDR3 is CASSITGDYGYTF. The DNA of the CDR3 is TGCGCCAGCAGCATAACAGGGGACTATGGCTACACCTTC.

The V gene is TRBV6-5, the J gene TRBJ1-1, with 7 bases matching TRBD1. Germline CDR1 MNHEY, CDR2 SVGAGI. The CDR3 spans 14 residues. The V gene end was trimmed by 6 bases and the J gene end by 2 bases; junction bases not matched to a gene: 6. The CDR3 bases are TGTGCCAGCAGGGGGGACAGTTCTAACACTGAAGCTTTCTTT. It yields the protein CASRGDSSNTEAFF.

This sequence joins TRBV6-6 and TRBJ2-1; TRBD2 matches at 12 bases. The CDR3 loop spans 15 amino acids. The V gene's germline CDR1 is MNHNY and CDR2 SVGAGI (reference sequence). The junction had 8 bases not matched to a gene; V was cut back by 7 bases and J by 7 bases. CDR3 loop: CASTSGGASVNEQFF. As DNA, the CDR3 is TGTGCCAGCACTAGCGGGGGGGCCAGTGTGAATGAGCAGTTCTTC.